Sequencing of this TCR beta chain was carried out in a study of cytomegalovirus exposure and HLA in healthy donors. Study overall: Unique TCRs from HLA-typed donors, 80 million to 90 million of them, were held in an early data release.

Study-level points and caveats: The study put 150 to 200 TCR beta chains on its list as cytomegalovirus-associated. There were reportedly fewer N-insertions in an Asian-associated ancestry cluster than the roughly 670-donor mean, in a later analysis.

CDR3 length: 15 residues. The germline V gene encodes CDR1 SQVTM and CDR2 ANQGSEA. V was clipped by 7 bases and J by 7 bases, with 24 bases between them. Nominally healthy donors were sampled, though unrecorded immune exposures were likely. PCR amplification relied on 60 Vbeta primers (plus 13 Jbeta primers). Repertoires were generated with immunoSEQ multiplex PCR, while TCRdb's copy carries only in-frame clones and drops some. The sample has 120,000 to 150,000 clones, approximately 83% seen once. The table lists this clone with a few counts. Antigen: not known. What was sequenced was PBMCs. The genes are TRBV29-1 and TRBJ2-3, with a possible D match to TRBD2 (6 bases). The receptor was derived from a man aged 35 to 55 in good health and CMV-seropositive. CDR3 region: CSASRGTGRSNTQYF. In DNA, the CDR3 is TGCAGCGCCTCACGCGGGACGGGTAGATCTAATACGCAGTATTTT.